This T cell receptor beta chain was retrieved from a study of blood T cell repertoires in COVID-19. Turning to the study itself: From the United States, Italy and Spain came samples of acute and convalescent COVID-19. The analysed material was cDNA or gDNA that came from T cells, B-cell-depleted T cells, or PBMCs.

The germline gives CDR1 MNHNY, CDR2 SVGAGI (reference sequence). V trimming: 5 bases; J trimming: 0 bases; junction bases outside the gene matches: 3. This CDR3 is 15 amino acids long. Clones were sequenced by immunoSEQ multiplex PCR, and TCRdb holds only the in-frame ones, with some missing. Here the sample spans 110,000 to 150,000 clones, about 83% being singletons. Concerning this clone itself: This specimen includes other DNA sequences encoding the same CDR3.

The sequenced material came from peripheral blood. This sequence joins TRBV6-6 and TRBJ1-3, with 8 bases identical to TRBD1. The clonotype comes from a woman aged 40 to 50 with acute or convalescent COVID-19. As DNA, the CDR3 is TGTGCCAGCAGTCAAGGACAGGGCTCTGGAAACACCATATATTTT. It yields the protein CASSQGQGSGNTIYF.